These 11 T cell receptor beta chains were all obtained from the same sample, sequenced in a study of T-cell memory formation after mild COVID-19. TCRdb redid the calling of the 5' RACE reads with MiXCR, one entry per CDR3 protein. The data show a few hundred thousand distinct CDR3 sequences, roughly 25% seen once. The material sequenced was PBMCs or a T cell subset sorted from them (not recorded which). These receptors were collected from an adult woman who had mild COVID-19 (a few samples of this study predate the infection). Cell type and time point are not known.

This chain joins TRBV12-3 or TRBV12-4 and TRBJ2-5, with 10 bases fitting TRBD2. The V segment lost 5 bases and the J segment 9 bases; nucleotides outside the gene matches: 15. The length of the CDR3 is 16 residues. The CDR3 loop reads CASSPSLAGAPRAQYF. DNA for the CDR3: TGTGCCAGCAGTCCCTCCCTAGCGGGGGCCCCCAGGGCCCAGTACTTC.

This chain links TRBV5-1 with TRBJ2-5; TRBD2 matches at 10 bases. The V segment lost 4 bases and the J segment 4 bases; nucleotides outside the gene matches: 7. Germline assignment: CDR1 SGHRS and CDR2 YFSETQ. The CDR3 has 15 residues. The CDR3 region is CASSIPSGSRETQYF. CDR3 sequence (DNA): TGCGCCAGCAGCATACCTAGCGGGAGCAGAGAGACCCAGTACTTC.

This chain joins TRBV2 and TRBJ2-3; TRBD2 is a possible D gene (7 bases). CDR1 is SNHLY, CDR2 FYNNEI, per germline. CDR3 size: 15 residues. The V end was cut by 5 bases, the J end by 0 bases, with 12 bases between. The CDR3, as DNA: TGTGCCAGCAGTTGGCGGGGGCAGAGCACAGATACGCAGTATTTT. Translating gives CASSWRGQSTDTQYF.

This clonotype was seen a handful of times. The gene calls are TRBV27 and TRBJ2-7; the D gene could be TRBD1 or TRBD2 (6 bases each). Germline CDR1 is MNHEY and CDR2 is SMNVEV (reference sequence). The CDR3 has 13 residues. Between the trimmed V and J ends, which lost 10 bases and 2 bases, there was a span of 15 bases. CDR3 DNA: TGTGCCACCGCGCCGGGGGCCGCCTACGAGCAGTACTTC. Its translation: CATAPGAAYEQYF.

In this sample, this clonotype turned up a few times. CDR3 DNA: TGCGCCAGCAGCCAAGGTGCCGGACAGACCTACGAGCAGTACTTC. Its translation: CASSQGAGQTYEQYF. V usage is TRBV4-3 and J usage is TRBJ2-7; D might be TRBD1 (6 bases). Trimming took 1 base from V and 2 from J, leaving 12 bases between them. In germline, CDR1 is LGHNA, CDR2 YSLEER. The CDR3 runs to 15 residues.

This clonotype is labeled as medium-sized. V gene TRBV7-2 combines with J gene TRBJ2-1; 8 bases are a match to TRBD2. Germline V gene data show CDR1 as SGHTA and CDR2 as FQGNSA. Trimming removed 2 bases from V and 1 base from J; junction bases left unmatched: 4. The CDR3 extends over 16 amino acids. The CDR3 nucleotides read TGTGCCAGCAGCTTATTGGGCGGGGGGTCCTACAATGAGCAGTTCTTC. It encodes CASSLLGGGSYNEQFF.

The CDR3 reads CASSYTRGNTGELFF. The CDR3 DNA follows: TGTGCCAGCAGTTACACAAGGGGGAACACCGGGGAGCTGTTTTTT. The chain has TRBV6-2 or TRBV6-3 and TRBJ2-2, with D perhaps matching TRBD1 (5 bases). The germline V and J ends were trimmed by 2 bases and 1 base, with 8 bases remaining between them. The CDR3 is made up of 15 amino acids. CDR1 and CDR2 (germline): MNHEY, SVGEGT.

This sequence joins TRBV20-1 and TRBJ2-5; TRBD2 agrees at 10 bases. The CDR3 loop spans 16 amino acids. The ends lost 2 bases at V and 5 bases at J; junction bases unmatched: 11. Germline V gives CDR1 DFQATT, CDR2 SNEGSKA (reference sequence). The CDR3 sequence: CSARSEAGGPGETQYF. The CDR3 nucleotides read TGCAGTGCTAGATCCGAAGCGGGAGGGCCAGGCGAGACCCAGTACTTC.

The chain couples TRBV19 to TRBJ1-2; a possible D gene is TRBD1 (5 bases). Trimming shortened V by 5 bases and J by 4 bases, and 17 bases separated the two germline ends. The germline V gene encodes CDR1 LNHDA and CDR2 SQIVND (reference sequence). There are 15 residues in the CDR3. In nucleotides, the CDR3 is TGTGCCAGTAGTGTCTCAGTAGGGGCTGTCTATGGCTACACCTTC. It yields the protein CASSVSVGAVYGYTF.

The chain carries TRBV19 and TRBJ1-2; possibly TRBD1 for D (5 bases). The V end was cut by 5 bases, the J end by 5 bases, with 9 bases between. The CDR3 sequence is 12 residues long. In germline, CDR1 is LNHDA, CDR2 SQIVND (reference sequence). CDR3 DNA sequence: TGTGCCAGTAGTTCCCGACAGTATGGCTACACCTTC. It codes for CASSSRQYGYTF. Complete variable domain (other parts from reference TRBV19 and TRBJ1-2): DGGITQSPKYLFRKEGQNVTLSCEQNLNHDAMYWYRQDPGQGLRLIYYSQIVNDFQKGDIAEGYSVSREKKESFPLTVTSAQKNPTAFYLCASSSRQYGYTFGSGTRLTVV.

The chain uses TRBV18 and TRBJ2-1; TRBD2 matches at 11 bases. The CDR3 covers 15 residues. Germline assignment: CDR1 KGHSH and CDR2 LQKENI. The V and J ends lost 3 bases and 5 bases, in that order; junction bases with no gene match: 3. CDR3 in DNA: TGTGCCAGCTCACCGGGACTAGCGGCCCACAATGAGCAGTTCTTC. Translating it yields CASSPGLAAHNEQFF.